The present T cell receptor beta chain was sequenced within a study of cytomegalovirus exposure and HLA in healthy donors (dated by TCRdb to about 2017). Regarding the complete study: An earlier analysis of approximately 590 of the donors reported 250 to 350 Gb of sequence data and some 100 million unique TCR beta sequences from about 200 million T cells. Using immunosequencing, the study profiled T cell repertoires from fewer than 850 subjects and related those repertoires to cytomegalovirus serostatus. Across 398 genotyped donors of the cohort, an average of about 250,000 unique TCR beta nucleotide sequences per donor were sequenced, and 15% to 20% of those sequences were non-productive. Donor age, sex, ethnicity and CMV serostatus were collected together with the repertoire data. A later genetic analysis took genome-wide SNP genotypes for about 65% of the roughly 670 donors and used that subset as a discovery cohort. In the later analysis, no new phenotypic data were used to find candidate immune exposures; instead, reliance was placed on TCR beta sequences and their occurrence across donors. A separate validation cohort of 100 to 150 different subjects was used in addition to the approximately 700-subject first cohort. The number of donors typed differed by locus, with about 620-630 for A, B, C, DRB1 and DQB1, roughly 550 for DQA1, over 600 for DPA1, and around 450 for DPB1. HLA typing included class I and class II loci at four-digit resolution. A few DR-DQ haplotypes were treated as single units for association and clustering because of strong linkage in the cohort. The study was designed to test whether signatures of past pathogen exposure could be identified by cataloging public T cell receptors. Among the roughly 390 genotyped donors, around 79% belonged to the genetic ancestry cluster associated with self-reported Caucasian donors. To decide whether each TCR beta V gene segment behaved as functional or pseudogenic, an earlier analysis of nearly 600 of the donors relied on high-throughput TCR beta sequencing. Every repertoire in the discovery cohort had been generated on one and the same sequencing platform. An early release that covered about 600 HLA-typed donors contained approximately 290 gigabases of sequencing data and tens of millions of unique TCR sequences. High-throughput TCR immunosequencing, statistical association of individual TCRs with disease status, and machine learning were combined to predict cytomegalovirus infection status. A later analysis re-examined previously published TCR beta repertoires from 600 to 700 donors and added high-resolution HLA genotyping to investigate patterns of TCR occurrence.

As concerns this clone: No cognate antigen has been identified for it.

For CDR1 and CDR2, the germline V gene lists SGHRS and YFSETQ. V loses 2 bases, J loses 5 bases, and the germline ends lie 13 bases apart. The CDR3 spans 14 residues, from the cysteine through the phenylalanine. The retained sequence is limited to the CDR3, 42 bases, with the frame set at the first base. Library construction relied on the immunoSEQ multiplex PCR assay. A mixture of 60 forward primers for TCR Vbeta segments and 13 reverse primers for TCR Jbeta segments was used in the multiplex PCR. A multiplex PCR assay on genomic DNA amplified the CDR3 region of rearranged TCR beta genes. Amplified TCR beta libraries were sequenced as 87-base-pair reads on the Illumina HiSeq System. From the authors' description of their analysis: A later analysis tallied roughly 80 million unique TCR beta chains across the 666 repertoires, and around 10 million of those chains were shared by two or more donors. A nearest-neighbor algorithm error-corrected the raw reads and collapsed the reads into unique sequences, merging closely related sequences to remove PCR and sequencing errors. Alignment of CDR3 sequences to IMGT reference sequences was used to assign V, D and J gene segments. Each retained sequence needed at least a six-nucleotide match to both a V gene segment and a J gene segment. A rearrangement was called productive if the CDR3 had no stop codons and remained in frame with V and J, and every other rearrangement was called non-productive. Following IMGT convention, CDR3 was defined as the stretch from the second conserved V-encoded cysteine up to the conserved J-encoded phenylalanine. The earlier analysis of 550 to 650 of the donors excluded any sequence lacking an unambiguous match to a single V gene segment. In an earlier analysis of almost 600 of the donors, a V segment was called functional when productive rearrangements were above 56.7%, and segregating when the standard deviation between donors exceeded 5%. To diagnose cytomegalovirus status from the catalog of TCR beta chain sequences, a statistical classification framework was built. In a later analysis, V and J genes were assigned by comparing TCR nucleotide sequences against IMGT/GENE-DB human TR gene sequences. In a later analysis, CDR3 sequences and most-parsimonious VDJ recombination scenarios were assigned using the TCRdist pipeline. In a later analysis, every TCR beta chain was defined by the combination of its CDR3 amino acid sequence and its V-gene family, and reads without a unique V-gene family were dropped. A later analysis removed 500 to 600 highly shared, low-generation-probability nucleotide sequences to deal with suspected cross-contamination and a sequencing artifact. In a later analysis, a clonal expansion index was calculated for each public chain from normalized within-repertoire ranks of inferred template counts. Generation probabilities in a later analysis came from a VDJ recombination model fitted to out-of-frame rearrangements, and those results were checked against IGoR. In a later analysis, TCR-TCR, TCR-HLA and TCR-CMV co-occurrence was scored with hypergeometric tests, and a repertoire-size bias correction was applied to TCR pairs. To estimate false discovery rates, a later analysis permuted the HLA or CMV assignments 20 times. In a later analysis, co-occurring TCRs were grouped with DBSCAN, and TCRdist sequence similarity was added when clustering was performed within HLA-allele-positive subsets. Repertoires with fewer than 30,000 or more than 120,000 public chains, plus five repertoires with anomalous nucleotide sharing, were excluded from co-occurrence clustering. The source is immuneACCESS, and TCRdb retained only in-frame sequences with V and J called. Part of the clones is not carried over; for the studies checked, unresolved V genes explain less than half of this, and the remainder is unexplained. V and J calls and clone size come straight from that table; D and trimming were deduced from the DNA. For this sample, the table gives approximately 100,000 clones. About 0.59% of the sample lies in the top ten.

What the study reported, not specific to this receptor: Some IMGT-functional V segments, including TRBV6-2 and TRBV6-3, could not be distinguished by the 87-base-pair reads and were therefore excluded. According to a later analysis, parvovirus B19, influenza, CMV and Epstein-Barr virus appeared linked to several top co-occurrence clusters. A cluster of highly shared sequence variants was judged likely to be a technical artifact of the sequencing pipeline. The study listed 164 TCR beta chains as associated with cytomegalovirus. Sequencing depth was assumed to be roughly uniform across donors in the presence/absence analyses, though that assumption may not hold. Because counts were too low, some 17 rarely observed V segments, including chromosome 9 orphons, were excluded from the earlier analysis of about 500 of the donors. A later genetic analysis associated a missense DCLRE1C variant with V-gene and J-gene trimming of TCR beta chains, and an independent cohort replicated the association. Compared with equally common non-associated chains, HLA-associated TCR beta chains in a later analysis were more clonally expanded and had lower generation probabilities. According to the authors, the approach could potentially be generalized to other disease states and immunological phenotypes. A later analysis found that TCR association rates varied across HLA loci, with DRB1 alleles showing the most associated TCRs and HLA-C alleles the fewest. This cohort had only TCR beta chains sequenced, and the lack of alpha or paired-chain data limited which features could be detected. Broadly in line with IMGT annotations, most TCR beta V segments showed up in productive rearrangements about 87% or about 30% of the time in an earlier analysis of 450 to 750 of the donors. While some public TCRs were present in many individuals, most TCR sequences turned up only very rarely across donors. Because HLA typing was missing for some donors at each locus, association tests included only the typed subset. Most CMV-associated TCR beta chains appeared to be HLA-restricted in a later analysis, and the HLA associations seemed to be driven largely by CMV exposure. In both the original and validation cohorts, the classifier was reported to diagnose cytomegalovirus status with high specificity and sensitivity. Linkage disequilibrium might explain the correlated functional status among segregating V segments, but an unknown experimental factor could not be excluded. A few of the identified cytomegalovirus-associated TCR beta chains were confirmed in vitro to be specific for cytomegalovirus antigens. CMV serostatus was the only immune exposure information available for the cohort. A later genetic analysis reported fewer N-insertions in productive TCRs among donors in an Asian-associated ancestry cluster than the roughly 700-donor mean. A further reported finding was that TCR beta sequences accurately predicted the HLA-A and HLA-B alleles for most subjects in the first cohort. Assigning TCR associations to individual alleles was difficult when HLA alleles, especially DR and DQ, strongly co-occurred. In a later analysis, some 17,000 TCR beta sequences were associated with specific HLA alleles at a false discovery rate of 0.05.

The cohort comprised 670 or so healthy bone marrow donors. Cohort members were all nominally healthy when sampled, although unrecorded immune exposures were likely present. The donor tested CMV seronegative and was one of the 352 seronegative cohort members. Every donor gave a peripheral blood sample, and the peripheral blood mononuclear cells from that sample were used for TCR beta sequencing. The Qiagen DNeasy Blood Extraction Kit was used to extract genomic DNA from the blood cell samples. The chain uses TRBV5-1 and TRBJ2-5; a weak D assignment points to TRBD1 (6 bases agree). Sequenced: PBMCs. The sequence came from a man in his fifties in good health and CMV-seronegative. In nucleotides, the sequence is TGCGCCAGCAGCTTTAGTGGGGGCCCGGAGACCCAGTACTTC. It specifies CASSFSGGPETQYF.